The 23 T cell receptor beta chains presented below share a single source sample, sequenced in a study of T cells in Graves' hyperthyroidism and ophthalmopathy. The TCR beta CDR3 regions underwent amplification using RNA transcripts as the source. First-round RT-PCR targeting the TCR CDR3 was performed with the HTBI primer set. TCRdb ran MiXCR on the multiplex PCR reads and lists one entry per CDR3 protein. This sample has approximately 620,000 distinct CDR3 sequences, with about 14% found just once. Input material: blood. These receptor sequences come from a woman aged 30 to 39 with Graves' hyperthyroidism that later progressed to Graves' ophthalmopathy.

This clonotype was recorded many times. The chain employs TRBV5-1 and TRBJ1-1; the match to TRBD1 covers 8 bases. After removal of 4 bases from V and 4 bases from J, the junction contained 15 bases not matched to a gene. The germline CDR1 and CDR2 sequences are SGHRS and YFSETQ. This CDR3 contains 17 residues. The CDR3 DNA reads as TGCGCCAGCAGCCTCCCTCCGACAGGGGAGTCGACCACTGAAGCTTTCTTT. Residues: CASSLPPTGESTTEAFF.

This chain joins TRBV18 and TRBJ2-7; D may be TRBD2 (5 bases). CDR1 and CDR2 (germline): KGHSH, LQKENI. Trimming cost V 2 bases and J 3 bases, with 14 bases left between them. This CDR3 is 15 amino acids long. The CDR3 DNA reads as TGTGCCAGCTCACCAACCACCGCCGGGGTCTACGAGCAGTACTTC. Amino acids: CASSPTTAGVYEQYF.

This clonotype was picked up many times. CDR3 coding DNA: TGTGCCAGCAGCCAGTTTCGGACGGAGCAGTACTTC. Translating gives CASSQFRTEQYF. J is TRBJ2-7 and V is TRBV3-1; no definite D call. The CDR3 length is 12 residues. The germline V gene has CDR1 LGHDT and CDR2 YNNKEL (reference sequence). Trimming stripped 3 bases from V and 7 bases from J, with 10 bases between.

Written as DNA, the CDR3 is TGCAGTGCTAGAGGGGACAGGGGGCGAAGCTCCTATAATTCACCCCTCCACTTT. Protein: CSARGDRGRSSYNSPLHF. This sequence joins TRBV20-1 and TRBJ1-6, with 12 bases aligning to TRBD1. The germline CDR1 and CDR2 sequences are DFQATT and SNEGSKA (reference sequence). The CDR3 has 18 residues. Trimming took 1 base from V and 0 from J; bases not matched to a gene: 4.

This clonotype was seen at least ten times. The junction and the germline gene differ at one end; a read error may be behind it. This chain links TRBV7-7 with TRBJ2-1; D uncertain. This CDR3 spans 14 amino acids. Germline values: CDR1 SSHAT, CDR2 FNYEAQ (reference sequence). The CDR3 loop reads CASSLYGSYNEQFF. CDR3 coding DNA: TGTGCTAGCAGCTTATATGGGTCCTACAATGAGCAGTTCTTC.

The chain joins TRBV28 to TRBJ1-6; TRBD1 is a possible D gene (6 bases). This CDR3 is built from 14 residues. Germline-derived CDR1 and CDR2 are MDHEN and SYDVKM. Trimming took off 4 bases at V and 7 bases at J, with 11 bases between the two ends. The CDR3 DNA follows: TGTGCCAGCAGTTCTCAGGGGCGCAATTCACCCCTCCACTTT. It is translated as CASSSQGRNSPLHF.

This clonotype appeared a few times. The chain recombines TRBV4-2 with TRBJ1-5; D is possibly TRBD1 (5 bases). CDR1 and CDR2 (germline): LGHNA, YNFKEQ. Between the trimmed V and J ends, which lost 4 bases and 0 bases, there was a span of 10 bases. This CDR3 region has 15 residues. The chain's CDR3 is CASSPTEISNQPQHF. The DNA of the CDR3 is TGTGCCAGCAGCCCGACAGAGATTAGCAATCAGCCCCAGCATTTT.

The chain has TRBV29-1 and TRBJ1-2; TRBD1 is a possible D gene (5 bases). This CDR3 is 14 amino acids long. Germline V gives CDR1 SQVTM, CDR2 ANQGSEA. V was cut by 3 bases and J by 8 bases, with 19 bases left in between. The CDR3 protein is CSVDRGDGIKGYTF. The CDR3, as DNA: TGCAGCGTTGATAGGGGAGACGGCATAAAAGGCTACACCTTC. The whole variable domain, filled in from reference TRBV29-1 and TRBJ1-2, reads SAVISQKPSRDICQRGTSLTIQCQVDSQVTMMFWYRQQPGQSLTLIATANQGSEATYESGFVIDKFPISRPNLTFSTLTVSNMSPEDSSIYLCSVDRGDGIKGYTFGSGTRLTVV.

This clonotype occurred many times. This chain links TRBV6-1 with TRBJ2-5; 7 nucleotides agree with TRBD1. The V and J ends lost 6 bases and 3 bases, in that order; junction bases with no gene match: 10. CDR1 and CDR2 from the germline V gene are MNHNS and SASEGT. The CDR3 spans 15 residues. CDR3 nucleotide sequence: TGTGCCAGCAGACTCATCGGGACAGTTAAAGAGACCCAGTACTTC. Translated: CASRLIGTVKETQYF.

The chain links TRBV29-1 to TRBJ1-5; 7 nucleotides line up with TRBD1. The CDR3 runs 18 residues. Germline-derived CDR1 and CDR2 are SQVTM and ANQGSEA. V shed 1 base and J 1 base; nucleotides not matched to a gene: 13. The chain's CDR3 is CSVEGLSTGTASNQPQHF. CDR3 coding DNA: TGCAGCGTTGAAGGACTAAGCACCGGGACAGCAAGCAATCAGCCCCAGCATTTT.

This clonotype was counted many times. V is TRBV6-2 or TRBV6-3 and J is TRBJ2-1; 9 bases align to TRBD2. The V and J ends lost 6 bases and 7 bases, in that order; junction bases with no gene match: 7. The CDR3 length is 14 residues. CDR1 and CDR2 (germline): MNHEY, SVGEGT. CDR3 amino acids: CASSRSGSRNEQFF. DNA for the CDR3: TGTGCCAGCAGCCGTAGCGGGAGTAGGAATGAGCAGTTCTTC.

This clonotype has more than one count but fewer than ten. CDR3 amino acids: CASSLMGGAPEAFF. The CDR3 region has the DNA TGTGCCAGTAGCCTAATGGGGGGGGCCCCTGAAGCTTTCTTT. V usage is TRBV19 and J usage is TRBJ1-1; the D gene is possibly TRBD1 (6 bases). Germline assignment: CDR1 LNHDA and CDR2 SQIVND (reference sequence). The CDR3 length is 14 residues. V shed 6 bases and J shed 6 bases, with 17 bases lying between them.

This clonotype showed up many times. This chain links TRBV29-1 with TRBJ1-5; D gene ambiguous. Per the germline V gene, CDR1 is SQVTM and CDR2 is ANQGSEA. This CDR3 has 14 amino acids. The V and J ends lost 4 bases and 4 bases respectively, with 14 bases between them. The CDR3 bases are TGCAGCGTTGGGGGAAATCTAGCAAATCAGCCCCAGCATTTT. Its translation: CSVGGNLANQPQHF.

Regarding this clonotype: A much larger clone lies a single base off, so this may be a read error. This chain links TRBV7-2 with TRBJ2-7; no clear D. The germline V gene has CDR1 SGHTA and CDR2 FQGNSA. CDR3 length equals 15 residues. CDR3 sequence reads: CASSFYSVGNYQQYF. CDR3 coding DNA: TGTGCCAGCAGCTTCTACAGCGTAGGGAACTACCAGCAGTACTTC.

This clonotype was observed many times. The rearrangement links TRBV20-1 to TRBJ2-1; the match to TRBD2 covers 9 bases. Per the germline V gene, CDR1 is DFQATT and CDR2 is SNEGSKA (reference sequence). With 4 bases clipped from V and 3 bases from J, the junction kept 7 bases outside the gene matches. This CDR3 is 15 amino acids long. The DNA for the CDR3 is TGCAGTGCTACTTCTAGCGGGAAACGCTACAATGAGCAGTTCTTC. Translation gives CSATSSGKRYNEQFF.

This clonotype was observed many times. This rearrangement joins TRBV7-8 to TRBJ2-5; TRBD2 aligns across 13 bases. J lost 5 bases, V lost 2 bases, and 8 bases had no gene match. Germline CDR1 is SGHVS and CDR2 is FQNEAQ. The CDR3 is 17 residues long. In DNA form, the CDR3 reads TGTGCCAGCAGCTTAAGTAGAGGACTAGCGGGAGTGGAGACCCAGTACTTC. It translates to CASSLSRGLAGVETQYF.

This clonotype has more than one count but fewer than ten. An end of the junction differs from the germline gene, which may be a read error. V usage is TRBV6-1 and J usage is TRBJ1-3, with D perhaps TRBD1 (5 bases). The CDR3 runs 14 residues. From germline, CDR1 is MNHNS and CDR2 SASEGT. CDR3 DNA sequence: TGTGCCAGCAGTGAAACCAGGGATAGAAACGCCATATATTTT. Its protein product is CASSETRDRNAIYF.

This clonotype was seen repeatedly, ten times or more. This chain connects TRBV3-1 to TRBJ2-1; 11 nucleotides line up with TRBD2. Per germline, CDR1 LGHDT and CDR2 YNNKEL (reference sequence). This CDR3 contains 18 residues. The ends lost 3 bases at V and 0 bases at J; junction bases unmatched: 7. The CDR3 spells CASSQRLAGMSSYNEQFF. In DNA form, the CDR3 reads TGTGCCAGCAGCCAGAGACTAGCGGGAATGAGCTCCTACAATGAGCAGTTCTTC.

The sample holds many counts of this clonotype. The chain is built from TRBV12-3 or TRBV12-4 and TRBJ1-2; D call uncertain. The CDR3 spans 13 residues. Trimming removed 7 bases at V and 5 bases at J, with 14 bases between. The CDR3, as DNA: TGTGCCAGCAACCCTGGAACTGAGTATGGCTACACCTTC. It yields the protein CASNPGTEYGYTF.

This clonotype was recorded at least ten times. This chain links TRBV10-3 with TRBJ2-1; 7 nucleotides align to TRBD2. Germline V gene sequence: CDR1 ENHRY, CDR2 SYGVKD. J was trimmed by 9 bases and V by 0 bases; bases with no gene match: 17. This CDR3 spans 18 amino acids. CDR3 region: CAISESTWGRVGGSEQFF. The CDR3 DNA reads TGTGCCATCAGTGAGTCGACATGGGGAAGGGTCGGGGGGAGTGAGCAGTTCTTC.

This clonotype was seen many times. V usage is TRBV20-1 and J usage is TRBJ2-7, with unresolved D. CDR3 length: 14 residues. V was cut by 3 bases and J by 6 bases, with 18 bases left in between. Per germline, CDR1 DFQATT and CDR2 SNEGSKA (reference sequence). The CDR3 DNA follows: TGCAGTGCTAGTCGCGATTTCCCTTCGGGCGAGCAGTACTTC. This encodes CSASRDFPSGEQYF.

This clonotype has a count of ten or more. J is TRBJ2-5 and V is TRBV14; D might be TRBD1 or TRBD2, each matching 5 bases. V was cut by 4 bases and J by 5 bases, with 17 bases left in between. This CDR3 contains 15 residues. Germline loops: CDR1 SGHDN, CDR2 FVKESK. Here the CDR3 reads CASSPVSGRGETQYF. CDR3 DNA sequence: TGTGCCAGCAGCCCTGTGTCGGGAAGGGGCGAGACCCAGTACTTC.

This clonotype was found a few times. V usage is TRBV4-1 and J usage is TRBJ1-4; D ambiguous. CDR1 and CDR2 (germline): MGHRA, YSYEKL. The CDR3 contains 18 residues. With 6 bases removed from V and 2 bases from J, the gap between germline ends came to 22 bases. The CDR3 region has the DNA TGCGCCAGCAGGGGAATCGGGAAGGGAGAGTCGACTAATGAAAAACTGTTTTTT. This encodes CASRGIGKGESTNEKLFF.